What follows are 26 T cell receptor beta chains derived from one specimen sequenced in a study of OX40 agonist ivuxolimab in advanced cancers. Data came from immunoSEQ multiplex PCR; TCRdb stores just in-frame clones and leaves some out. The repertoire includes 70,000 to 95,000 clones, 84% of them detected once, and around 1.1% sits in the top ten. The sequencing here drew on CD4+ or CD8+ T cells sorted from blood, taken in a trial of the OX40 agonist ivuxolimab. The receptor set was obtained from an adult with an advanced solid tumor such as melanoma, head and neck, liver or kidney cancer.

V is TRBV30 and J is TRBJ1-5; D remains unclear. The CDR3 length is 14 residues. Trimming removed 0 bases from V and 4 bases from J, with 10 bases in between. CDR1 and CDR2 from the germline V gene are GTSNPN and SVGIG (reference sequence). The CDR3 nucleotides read TGTGCCTGGAGTGTACAACAGCCGAATCAGCCCCAGCATTTT. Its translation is CAWSVQQPNQPQHF.

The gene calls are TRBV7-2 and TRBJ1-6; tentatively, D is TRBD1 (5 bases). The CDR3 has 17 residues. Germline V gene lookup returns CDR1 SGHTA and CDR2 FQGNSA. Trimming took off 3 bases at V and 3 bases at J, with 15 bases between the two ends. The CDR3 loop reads CASSFLWGVDYNSPLHF. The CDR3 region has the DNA TGTGCCAGCAGCTTTTTGTGGGGGGTTGACTATAATTCACCCCTCCACTTT.

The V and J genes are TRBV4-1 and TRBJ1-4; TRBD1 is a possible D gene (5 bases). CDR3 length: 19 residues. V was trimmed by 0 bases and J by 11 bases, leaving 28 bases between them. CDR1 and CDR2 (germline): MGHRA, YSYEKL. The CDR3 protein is CASSQDWKGRESARGKLFF. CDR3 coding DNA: TGCGCCAGCAGCCAAGATTGGAAGGGCAGGGAAAGCGCTCGAGGGAAACTGTTTTTT.

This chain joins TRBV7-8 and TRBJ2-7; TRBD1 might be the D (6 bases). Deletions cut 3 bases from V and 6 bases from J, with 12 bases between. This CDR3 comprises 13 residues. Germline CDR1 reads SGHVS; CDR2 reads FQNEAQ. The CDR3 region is CASSFNRDTEQYF. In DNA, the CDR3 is TGTGCCAGCAGCTTTAATCGGGACACCGAGCAGTACTTC. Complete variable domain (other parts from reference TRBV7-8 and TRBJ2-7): GAGVSQSPRYKVAKRGQDVALRCDPISGHVSLFWYQQALGQGPEFLTYFQNEAQLDKSGLPSDRFFAERPEGSVSTLKIQRTQQEDSAVYLCASSFNRDTEQYFGPGTRLTVT.

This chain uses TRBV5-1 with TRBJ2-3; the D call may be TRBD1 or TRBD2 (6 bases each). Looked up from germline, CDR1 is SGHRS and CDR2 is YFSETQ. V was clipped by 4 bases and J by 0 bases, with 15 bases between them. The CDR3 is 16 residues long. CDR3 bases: TGCGCCAGCAGCCCGGGGGCCCCAATTAGCACAGATACGCAGTATTTT. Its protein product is CASSPGAPISTDTQYF.

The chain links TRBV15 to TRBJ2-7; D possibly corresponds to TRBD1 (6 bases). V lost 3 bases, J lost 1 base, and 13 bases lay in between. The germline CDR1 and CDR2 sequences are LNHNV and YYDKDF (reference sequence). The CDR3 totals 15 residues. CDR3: CATSRPIGQSYEQYF. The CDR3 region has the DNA TGTGCCACCAGCAGGCCGATCGGACAGTCCTACGAGCAGTACTTC.

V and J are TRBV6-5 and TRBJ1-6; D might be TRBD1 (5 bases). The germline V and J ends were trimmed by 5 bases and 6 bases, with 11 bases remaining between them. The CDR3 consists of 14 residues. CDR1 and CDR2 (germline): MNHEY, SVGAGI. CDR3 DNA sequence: TGTGCCAGCAGTCTGGGACTGATTAATTCACCCCTCCACTTT. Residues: CASSLGLINSPLHF.

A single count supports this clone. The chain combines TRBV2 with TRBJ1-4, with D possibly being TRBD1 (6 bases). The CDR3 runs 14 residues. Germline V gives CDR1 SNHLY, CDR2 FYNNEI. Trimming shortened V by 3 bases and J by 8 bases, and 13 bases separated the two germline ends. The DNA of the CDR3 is TGTGCCAGCAGTGAGCGGACAGTGGCCGAAAAACTGTTTTTT. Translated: CASSERTVAEKLFF.

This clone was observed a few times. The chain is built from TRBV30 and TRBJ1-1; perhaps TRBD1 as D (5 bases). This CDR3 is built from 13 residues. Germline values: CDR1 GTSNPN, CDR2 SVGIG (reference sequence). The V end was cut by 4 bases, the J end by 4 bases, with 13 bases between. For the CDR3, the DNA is TGTGCCTGGATTATCGGGGGGTCCACTGAAGCTTTCTTT. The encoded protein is CAWIIGGSTEAFF.

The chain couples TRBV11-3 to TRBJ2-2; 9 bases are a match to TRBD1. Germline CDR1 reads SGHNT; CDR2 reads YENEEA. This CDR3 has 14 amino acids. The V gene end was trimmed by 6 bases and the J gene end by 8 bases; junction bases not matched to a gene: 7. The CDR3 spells CASRPGQGIGELFF. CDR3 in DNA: TGTGCCAGCAGGCCGGGACAGGGAATTGGGGAGCTGTTTTTT.

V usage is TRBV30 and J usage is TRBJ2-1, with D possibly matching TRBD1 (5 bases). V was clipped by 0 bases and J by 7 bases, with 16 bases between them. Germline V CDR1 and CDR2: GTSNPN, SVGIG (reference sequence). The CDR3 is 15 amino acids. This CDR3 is CAWSVRLQGANEQFF. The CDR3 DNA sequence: TGTGCCTGGAGTGTACGTCTTCAAGGGGCGAATGAGCAGTTCTTC.

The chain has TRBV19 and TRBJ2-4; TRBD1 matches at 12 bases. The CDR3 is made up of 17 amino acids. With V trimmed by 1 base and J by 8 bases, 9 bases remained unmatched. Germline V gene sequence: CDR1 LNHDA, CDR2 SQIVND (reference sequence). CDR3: CASSIAAGTGGEDIQYF. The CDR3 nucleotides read TGTGCCAGTAGTATAGCCGCCGGGACAGGGGGCGAGGACATTCAGTACTTC. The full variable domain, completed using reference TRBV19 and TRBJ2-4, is DGGITQSPKYLFRKEGQNVTLSCEQNLNHDAMYWYRQDPGQGLRLIYYSQIVNDFQKGDIAEGYSVSREKKESFPLTVTSAQKNPTAFYLCASSIAAGTGGEDIQYFGAGTRLSVL.

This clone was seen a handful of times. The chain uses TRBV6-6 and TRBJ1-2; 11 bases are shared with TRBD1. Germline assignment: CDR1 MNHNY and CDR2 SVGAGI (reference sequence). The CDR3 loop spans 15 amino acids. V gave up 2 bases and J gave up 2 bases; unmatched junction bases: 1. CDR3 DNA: TGTGCCAGCAGTTACGGGGACAGGGGGAACTATGGCTACACCTTC. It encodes CASSYGDRGNYGYTF.

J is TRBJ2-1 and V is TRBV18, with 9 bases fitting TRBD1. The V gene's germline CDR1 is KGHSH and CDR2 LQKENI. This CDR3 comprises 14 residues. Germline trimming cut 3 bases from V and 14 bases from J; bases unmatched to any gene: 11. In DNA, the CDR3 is TGTGCCAGCTCACCGAACCCGTCCGGGACAGGGAAGTTCTTC. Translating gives CASSPNPSGTGKFF.

The CDR3 region is CASSQAEGRGNEKLFF. CDR3 nucleotide sequence: TGTGCCAGCAGCCAAGCCGAAGGTAGGGGGAATGAAAAACTGTTTTTT. V is TRBV4-2 and J is TRBJ1-4, with D possibly being TRBD1 (6 bases). V dropped 1 base and J dropped 5 bases, with 14 bases sitting between them. Germline lookup yields CDR1 LGHNA and CDR2 YNFKEQ. This CDR3 is 16 amino acids long.

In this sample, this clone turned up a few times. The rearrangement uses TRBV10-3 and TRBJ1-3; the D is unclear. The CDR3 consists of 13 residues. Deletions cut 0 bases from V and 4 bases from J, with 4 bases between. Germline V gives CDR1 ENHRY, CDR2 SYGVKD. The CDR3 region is CAISESTGNTIYF. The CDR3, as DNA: TGTGCCATCAGTGAGTCCACAGGAAACACCATATATTTT.

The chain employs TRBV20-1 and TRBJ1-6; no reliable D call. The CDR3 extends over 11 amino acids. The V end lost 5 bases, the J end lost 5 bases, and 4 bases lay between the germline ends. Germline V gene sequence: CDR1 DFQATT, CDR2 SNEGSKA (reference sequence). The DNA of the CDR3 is TGCAGTGCTGATAATAATTCACCCCTCCACTTT. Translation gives CSADNNSPLHF.

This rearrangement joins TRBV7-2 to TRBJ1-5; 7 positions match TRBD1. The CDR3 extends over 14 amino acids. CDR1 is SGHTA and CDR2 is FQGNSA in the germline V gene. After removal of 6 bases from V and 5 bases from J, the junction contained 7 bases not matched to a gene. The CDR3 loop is CASRPRGADQPQHF. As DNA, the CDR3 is TGTGCCAGCAGACCCAGGGGGGCCGATCAGCCCCAGCATTTT. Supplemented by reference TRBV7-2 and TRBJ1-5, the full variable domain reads GAGVSQSPSNKVTEKGKDVELRCDPISGHTALYWYRQSLGQGLEFLIYFQGNSAPDKSGLPSDRFSAERTGGSVSTLTIQRTQQEDSAVYLCASRPRGADQPQHFGDGTRLSIL.

In DNA, the CDR3 is TGTGCCAGCAGCTTAGCCGCGGCCCGACCTGAAGCTTTCTTT. This gives the protein CASSLAAARPEAFF. The V call is TRBV7-2, the J call TRBJ1-1; unclear D gene. V gave up 0 bases and J gave up 6 bases, with 11 bases separating them. Germline CDR1 and CDR2: SGHTA and FQGNSA. The CDR3 has 14 residues.

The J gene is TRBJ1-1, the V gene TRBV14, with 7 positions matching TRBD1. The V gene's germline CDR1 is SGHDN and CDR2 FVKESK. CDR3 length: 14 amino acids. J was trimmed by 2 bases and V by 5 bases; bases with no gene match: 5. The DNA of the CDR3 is TGTGCCAGCAGCATCCGACAGGGAAACACTGAAGCTTTCTTT. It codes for CASSIRQGNTEAFF.

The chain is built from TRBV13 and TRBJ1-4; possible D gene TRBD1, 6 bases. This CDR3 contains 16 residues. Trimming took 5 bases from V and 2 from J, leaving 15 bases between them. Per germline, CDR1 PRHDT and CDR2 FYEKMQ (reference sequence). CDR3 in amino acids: CASSKLGATTNEKLFF. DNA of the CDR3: TGTGCCAGCAGCAAACTGGGGGCGACGACTAATGAAAAACTGTTTTTT.

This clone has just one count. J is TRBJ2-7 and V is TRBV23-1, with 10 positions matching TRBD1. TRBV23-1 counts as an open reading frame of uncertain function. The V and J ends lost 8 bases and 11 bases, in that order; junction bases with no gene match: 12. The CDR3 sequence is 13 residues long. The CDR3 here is CASGRDRGFSEYV. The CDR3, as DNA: TGCGCCAGCGGGCGGGACAGGGGTTTTAGTGAGTACGTC.

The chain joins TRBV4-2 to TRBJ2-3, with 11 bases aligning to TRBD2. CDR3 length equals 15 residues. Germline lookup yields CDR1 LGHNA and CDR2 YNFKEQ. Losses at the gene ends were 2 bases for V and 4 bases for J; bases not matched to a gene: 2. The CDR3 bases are TGTGCCAGCAGCCAATCTAGCGGGGGGCCAGATACGCAGTATTTT. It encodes CASSQSSGGPDTQYF.

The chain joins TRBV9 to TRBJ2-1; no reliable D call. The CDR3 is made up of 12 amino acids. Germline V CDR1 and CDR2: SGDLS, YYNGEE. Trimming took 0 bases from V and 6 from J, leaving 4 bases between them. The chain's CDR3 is CASSVGLNEQFF. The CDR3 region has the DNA TGTGCCAGCAGCGTAGGGCTCAATGAGCAGTTCTTC.

The CDR3 is CASSFGNSGGARETQYF. CDR3 nucleotides: TGTGCCAGCAGTTTTGGTAATAGCGGGGGGGCCCGGGAGACCCAGTACTTC. The V call is TRBV28, the J call TRBJ2-5; 11 bases fit TRBD2. V dropped 3 bases and J dropped 5; count of bases not matched to a gene: 11. The CDR3 sequence is 17 residues long. Germline assignment: CDR1 MDHEN and CDR2 SYDVKM. The complete variable domain, with remaining parts taken from reference TRBV28 and TRBJ2-5, reads DVKVTQSSRYLVKRTGEKVFLECVQDMDHENMFWYRQDPGLGLRLIYFSYDVKMKEKGDIPEGYSVSREKKERFSLILESASTNQTSMYLCASSFGNSGGARETQYFGPGTRLLVL.

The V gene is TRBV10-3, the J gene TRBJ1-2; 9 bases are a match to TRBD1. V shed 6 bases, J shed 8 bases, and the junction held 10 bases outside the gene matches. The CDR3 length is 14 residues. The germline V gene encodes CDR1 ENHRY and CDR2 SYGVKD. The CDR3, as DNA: TGTGCCATCAGAGCCGGGACAGGGCCCCAAGGCTACACCTTC. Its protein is CAIRAGTGPQGYTF.